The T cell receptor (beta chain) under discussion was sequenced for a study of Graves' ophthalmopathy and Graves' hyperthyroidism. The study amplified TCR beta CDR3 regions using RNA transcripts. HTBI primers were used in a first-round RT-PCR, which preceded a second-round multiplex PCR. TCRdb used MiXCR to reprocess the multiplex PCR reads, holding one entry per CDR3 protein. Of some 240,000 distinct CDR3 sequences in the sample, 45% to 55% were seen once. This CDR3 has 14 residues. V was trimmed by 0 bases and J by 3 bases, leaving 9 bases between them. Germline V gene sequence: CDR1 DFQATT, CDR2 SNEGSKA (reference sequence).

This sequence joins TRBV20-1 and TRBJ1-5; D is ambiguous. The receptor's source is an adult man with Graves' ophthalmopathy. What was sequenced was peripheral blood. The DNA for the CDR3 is TGCAGTGCTAGAGATGGGAGCACCAATCAGCCCCAGCATTTT. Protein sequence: CSARDGSTNQPQHF.